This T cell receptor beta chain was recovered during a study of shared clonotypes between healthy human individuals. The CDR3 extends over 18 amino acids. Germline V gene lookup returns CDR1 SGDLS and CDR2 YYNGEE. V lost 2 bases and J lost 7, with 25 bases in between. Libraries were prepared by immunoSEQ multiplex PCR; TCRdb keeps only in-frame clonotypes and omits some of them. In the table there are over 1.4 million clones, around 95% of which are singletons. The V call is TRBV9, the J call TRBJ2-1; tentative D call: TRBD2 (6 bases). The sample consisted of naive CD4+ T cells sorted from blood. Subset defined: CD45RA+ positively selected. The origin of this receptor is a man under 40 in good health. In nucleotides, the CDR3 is TGTGCCAGCAGCGTGAGGGACTTGGGCGGGCGAAATAGAAATGAGCAGTTCTTC. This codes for CASSVRDLGGRNRNEQFF.